Shown below are 8 T cell receptor beta chains from a single sample sequenced in a study of T-cell reconstitution after alpha-beta-depleted transplantation in children. As it was prepared, the TCRbeta library received unique molecular identifiers. In TCRdb, the PCR reads were re-called with MiXCR into one record per CDR3 protein. The data hold fewer than 450,000 distinct CDR3 sequences, with roughly 17% observed a single time. The sequencing here drew on PBMCs, mostly from graft donor cells, taken 360 days after TCRalphabeta/CD19-depleted stem cell transplant. The receptors here all came from a male patient between 2 and 10 years old who had a stem cell transplant for acute lymphoblastic leukemia, so the T cells may come from the graft donor.

This clonotype has only one observation. The genes are TRBV28 and TRBJ1-2; 10 nucleotides align to TRBD1. The germline V gene encodes CDR1 MDHEN and CDR2 SYDVKM. This CDR3 spans 15 amino acids. The J segment lost 4 bases and the V segment lost 3 bases, leaving 5 bases of the junction unmatched. CDR3 loop: CASSLGQGLSYGYTF. CDR3 DNA sequence: TGTGCCAGCAGTTTGGGACAGGGGTTGTCCTATGGCTACACCTTC.

This clonotype was detected a few times. Written as DNA, the CDR3 is TGTGCCAGCAGCCTGCGGGCTAGCGGGAGCGCCAAAAACATTCAGTACTTC. Encoded protein: CASSLRASGSAKNIQYF. The chain joins TRBV5-5 to TRBJ2-4; 10 positions agree with TRBD2. The V segment lost 4 bases and the J segment 1 base; nucleotides outside the gene matches: 8. The CDR3 length is 17 residues. CDR1 and CDR2 from the germline V gene are SGHKS and YYEKEE (reference sequence).

The rearrangement uses TRBV10-3 and TRBJ2-3, with unresolved D. V lost 3 bases, J lost 6 bases, and 10 bases lay in between. The germline CDR1 and CDR2 sequences are ENHRY and SYGVKD. This CDR3 has 13 amino acids. The CDR3: CAISEPPRDTQYF. In DNA form, the CDR3 reads TGTGCCATCAGTGAACCCCCAAGGGATACGCAGTATTTT.

This clonotype turned up a few times. This rearrangement joins TRBV12-3 or TRBV12-4 to TRBJ2-1, with D possibly TRBD2 on 6 matching bases. The CDR3 runs 16 residues. V gave up 6 bases and J gave up 4 bases, with 19 bases separating them. The DNA for the CDR3 is TGTGCCAGCAGCCCCCGGGATAGCGGTACATACAATGAGCAGTTCTTC. Encoded protein: CASSPRDSGTYNEQFF.

The rearrangement joins TRBV7-2 to TRBJ2-7; 11 bases align to TRBD2. V dropped 3 bases and J dropped 0; count of bases not matched to a gene: 4. The germline V gene encodes CDR1 SGHTA and CDR2 FQGNSA. The length of the CDR3 is 16 residues. CDR3 bases: TGTGCCAGCAGCTTCCTAGCGGGAGGATACTCCTACGAGCAGTACTTC. Its translation: CASSFLAGGYSYEQYF.

The chain uses TRBV20-1 and TRBJ1-1, with unresolved D. V gave up 7 bases and J gave up 5 bases, with 26 bases separating them. CDR1 and CDR2 from the germline V gene are DFQATT and SNEGSKA (reference sequence). The CDR3 length is 16 residues. The CDR3 is CSVSLRGVVRSTEAFF. As DNA, the CDR3 is TGCAGTGTTAGCCTCCGGGGAGTCGTGAGAAGTACTGAAGCTTTCTTT.

J is TRBJ1-5 and V is TRBV12-3 or TRBV12-4; possible D gene TRBD1, 5 bases. This CDR3 region has 16 residues. Trimming took off 0 bases at V and 4 bases at J, with 13 bases between the two ends. DNA for the CDR3: TGTGCCAGCAGTTTAGCGGGGGGTTTGGGGAATCAGCCCCAGCATTTT. The encoded protein is CASSLAGGLGNQPQHF.

The rearrangement links TRBV10-2 to TRBJ2-7, with a weak D call TRBD2 (6 bases). This CDR3 region has 13 residues. Germline lookup yields CDR1 WSHSY and CDR2 SAAADI. Trimming took 4 bases from V and 4 from J, leaving 11 bases between them. The CDR3 DNA reads as TGCGCCAGCAGTGCCGGGAGCCGGTACGAGCAGTACTTC. Its protein is CASSAGSRYEQYF.